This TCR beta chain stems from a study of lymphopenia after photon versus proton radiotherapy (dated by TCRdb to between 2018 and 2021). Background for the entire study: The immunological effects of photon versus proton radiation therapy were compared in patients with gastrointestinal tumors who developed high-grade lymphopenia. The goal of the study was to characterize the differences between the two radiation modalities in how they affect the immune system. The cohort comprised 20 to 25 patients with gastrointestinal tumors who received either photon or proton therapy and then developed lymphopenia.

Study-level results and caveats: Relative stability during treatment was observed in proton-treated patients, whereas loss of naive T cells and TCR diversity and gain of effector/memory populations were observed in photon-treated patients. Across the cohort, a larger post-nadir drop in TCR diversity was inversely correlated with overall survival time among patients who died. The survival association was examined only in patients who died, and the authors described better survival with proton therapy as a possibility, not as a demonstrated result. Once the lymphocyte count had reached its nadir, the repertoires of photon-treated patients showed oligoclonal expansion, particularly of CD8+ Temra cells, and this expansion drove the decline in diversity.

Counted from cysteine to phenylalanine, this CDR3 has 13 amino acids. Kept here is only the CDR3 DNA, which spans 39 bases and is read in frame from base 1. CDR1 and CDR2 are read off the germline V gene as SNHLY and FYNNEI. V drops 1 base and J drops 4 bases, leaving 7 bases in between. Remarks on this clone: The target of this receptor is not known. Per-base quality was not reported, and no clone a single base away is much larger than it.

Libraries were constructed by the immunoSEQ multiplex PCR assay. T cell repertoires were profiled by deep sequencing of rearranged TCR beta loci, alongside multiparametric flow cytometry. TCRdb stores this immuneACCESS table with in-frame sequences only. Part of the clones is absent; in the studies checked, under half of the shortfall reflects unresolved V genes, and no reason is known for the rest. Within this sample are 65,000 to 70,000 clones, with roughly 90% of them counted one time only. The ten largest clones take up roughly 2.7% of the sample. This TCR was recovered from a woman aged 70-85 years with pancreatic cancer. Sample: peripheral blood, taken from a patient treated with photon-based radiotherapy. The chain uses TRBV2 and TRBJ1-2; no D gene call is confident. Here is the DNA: TGTGCCAGCAGTGAAGAGGTGGTCTATGGCTACACCTTC. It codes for CASSEEVVYGYTF. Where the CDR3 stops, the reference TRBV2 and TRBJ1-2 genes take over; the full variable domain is EPEVTQTPSHQVTQMGQEVILRCVPISNHLYFYWYRQILGQKVEFLVSFYNNEISEKSEIFDDQFSVERPDGSNFTLKIRSTKLEDSAMYFCASSEEVVYGYTFGSGTRLTVV.